This T cell receptor (beta chain) was sequenced during a study of blood T cell repertoires in COVID-19. Study background: Samples taken during acute and convalescent COVID-19 were collected in the United States, Italy and Spain. PBMCs, B-cell-depleted T cells, or T cells were the source of the cDNA or gDNA that made up the material.

Methods used by the authors: The assay estimated nucleated cells by amplifying reference gene primers. Assay used: immunoSEQ multiplex PCR; TCRdb lists only in-frame clones, some missing. V, J and clone size were drawn from that table, and D and trimming were deduced from the DNA. This table has some 400,000 clones, more than 75% appearing once. The CDR3 is 19 residues long. Germline loops: CDR1 SEHNR, CDR2 FQNEAQ (reference sequence). The V and J ends lost 1 base and 0 bases respectively, with 21 bases between them. Two negative PCRs, clearance, or symptom resolution were required of recovered Cohort 3 donors.

The chain links TRBV7-9 to TRBJ1-1; tentative D call: TRBD1 (6 bases). The sequenced sample consisted of PBMCs or T cells enriched from blood (not recorded which). This receptor was taken from a man aged 25 to 45 who had recovered from COVID-19. In DNA form, the CDR3 reads TGTGCCAGCAGCTTAGTAGGGTACCGGGACACCGTTATGAACACTGAAGCTTTCTTT. Translated: CASSLVGYRDTVMNTEAFF.